This T cell receptor beta chain was documented in a study of T cell responses to AZD1222 COVID-19 vaccine. The data were produced by immunoSEQ multiplex PCR, yet TCRdb's version contains in-frame clones alone and is incomplete. The data hold about 78,000 clones, with 90% observed a single time. Per the germline V gene, CDR1 is SGHDT and CDR2 is YYEEEE. Trimming shortened V by 4 bases and J by 8 bases, and 19 bases separated the two germline ends. CDR3 length equals 15 residues. This material consisted of peripheral blood, taken 28 days after the second AZD1222 dose. This TCR came from an adult who received the AZD1222 COVID-19 vaccine. V is TRBV5-6 and J is TRBJ2-1; D ambiguous. CDR3 loop: CASSPPWRQSDEQFF. The CDR3 bases are TGTGCCAGCAGCCCTCCTTGGCGACAAAGCGATGAGCAGTTCTTC.